The text below deals with one T cell receptor (beta chain). The antigen is unknown. V shed 5 bases and J shed 2 bases, with 18 bases lying between them. Germline V gives CDR1 SSHAT, CDR2 FNYEAQ (reference sequence). The CDR3 runs to 16 residues. The data stem from a study of type 1 regulatory T cells. Study context: T-allo10 is a Tr1-enriched, alloantigen-specific CD4 T cell product made in vitro.

Overall study results and limits: Tr1 cells had a more restricted TCR repertoire than non-Tr1 cells.

In TCRdb, the reads were re-called with MiXCR into one record per CDR3 protein. Among 55,000 to 65,000 distinct CDR3 sequences listed, 62% were seen once. The chain is built from TRBV7-7 and TRBJ2-5; D perhaps matches TRBD2 (6 bases). Sequencing used cultured non-Tr1 T cells, either the whole culture or a sorted T cell fraction (not recorded which). This receptor was obtained from a human donor in good health. This chain's CDR3 is CASSPTLGGGQETQYF. As DNA, the CDR3 is TGTGCCAGCAGCCCAACCCTCGGGGGAGGACAAGAGACCCAGTACTTC.